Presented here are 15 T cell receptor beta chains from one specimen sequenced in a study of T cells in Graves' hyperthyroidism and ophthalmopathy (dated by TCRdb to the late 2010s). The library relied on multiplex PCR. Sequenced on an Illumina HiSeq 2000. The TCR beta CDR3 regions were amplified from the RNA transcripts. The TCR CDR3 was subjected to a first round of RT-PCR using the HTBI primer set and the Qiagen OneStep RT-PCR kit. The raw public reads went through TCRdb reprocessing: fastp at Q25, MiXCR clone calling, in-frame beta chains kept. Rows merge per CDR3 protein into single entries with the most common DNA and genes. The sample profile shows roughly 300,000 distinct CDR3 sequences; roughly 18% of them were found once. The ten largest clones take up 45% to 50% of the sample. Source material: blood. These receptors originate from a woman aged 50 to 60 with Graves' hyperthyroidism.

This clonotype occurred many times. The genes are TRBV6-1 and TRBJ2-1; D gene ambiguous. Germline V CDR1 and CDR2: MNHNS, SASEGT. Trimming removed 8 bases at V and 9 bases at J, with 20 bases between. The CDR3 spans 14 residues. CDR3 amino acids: CASPQLSDCVEQFF. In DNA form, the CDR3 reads TGTGCCAGCCCTCAGCTTTCCGATTGTGTTGAGCAGTTCTTC.

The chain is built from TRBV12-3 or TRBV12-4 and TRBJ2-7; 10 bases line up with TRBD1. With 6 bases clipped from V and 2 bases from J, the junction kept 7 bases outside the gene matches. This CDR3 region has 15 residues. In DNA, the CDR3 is TGTGCCAGCAGAAAGGACAGGGGGGGAGCCTACGAGCAGTACTTC. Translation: CASRKDRGGAYEQYF.

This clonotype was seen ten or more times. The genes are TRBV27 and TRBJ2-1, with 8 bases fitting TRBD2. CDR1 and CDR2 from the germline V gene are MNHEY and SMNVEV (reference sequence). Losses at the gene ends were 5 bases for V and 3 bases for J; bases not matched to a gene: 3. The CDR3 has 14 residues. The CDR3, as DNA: TGTGCCAGCAGTGACGGGAGGGGCTACAATGAGCAGTTCTTC. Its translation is CASSDGRGYNEQFF.

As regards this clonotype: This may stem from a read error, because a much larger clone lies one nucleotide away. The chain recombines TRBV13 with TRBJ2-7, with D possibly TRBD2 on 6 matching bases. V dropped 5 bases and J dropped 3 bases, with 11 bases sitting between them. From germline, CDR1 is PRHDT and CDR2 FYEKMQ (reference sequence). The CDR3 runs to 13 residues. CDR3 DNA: TGTGCCAGCAGCGGAGGGGCAGACTACGAGCAGTACTTC. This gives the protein CASSGGADYEQYF.

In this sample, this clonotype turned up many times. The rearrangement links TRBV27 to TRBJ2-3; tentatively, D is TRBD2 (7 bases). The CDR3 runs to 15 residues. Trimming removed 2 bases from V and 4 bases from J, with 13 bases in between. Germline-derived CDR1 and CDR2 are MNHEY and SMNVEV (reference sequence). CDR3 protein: CASSLAGALPDTQYF. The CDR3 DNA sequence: TGTGCCAGCAGTTTAGCGGGGGCCCTCCCAGATACGCAGTATTTT.

The CDR3 DNA reads TGTGCCAGCAGCCAAGGTGGCAGGGTGGGCGAGGACTATGGCTACACCTTC. This sequence encodes CASSQGGRVGEDYGYTF. This chain connects TRBV4-2 to TRBJ1-2, with D tentatively TRBD1 (5 bases). Deletions cut 1 base from V and 3 bases from J, with 18 bases between. The germline V gene encodes CDR1 LGHNA and CDR2 YNFKEQ. The CDR3 extends over 17 amino acids.

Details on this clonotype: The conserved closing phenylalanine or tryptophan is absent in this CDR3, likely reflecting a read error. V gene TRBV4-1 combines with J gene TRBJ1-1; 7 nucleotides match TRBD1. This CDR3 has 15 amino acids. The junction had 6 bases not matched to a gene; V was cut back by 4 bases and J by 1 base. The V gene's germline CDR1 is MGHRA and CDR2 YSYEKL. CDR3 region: CASSPLGGKNTEAFS. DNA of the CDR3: TGCGCCAGCAGCCCCTTAGGGGGCAAGAACACTGAAGCTTTCTCT.

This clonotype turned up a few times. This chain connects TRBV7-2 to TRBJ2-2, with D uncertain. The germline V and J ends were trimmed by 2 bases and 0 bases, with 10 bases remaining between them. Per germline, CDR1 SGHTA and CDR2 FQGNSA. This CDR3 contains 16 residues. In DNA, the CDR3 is TGTGCCAGCAGCTTATACCCGACGCCGAACACCGGGGAGCTGTTTTTT. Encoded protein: CASSLYPTPNTGELFF.

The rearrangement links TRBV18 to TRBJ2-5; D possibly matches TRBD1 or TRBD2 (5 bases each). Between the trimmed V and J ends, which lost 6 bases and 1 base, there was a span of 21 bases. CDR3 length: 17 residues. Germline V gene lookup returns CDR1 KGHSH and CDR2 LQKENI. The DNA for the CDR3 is TGTGCCAGCTCTCGTTACCGGGACGTCGATTTCCAAGAGACCCAGTACTTC. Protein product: CASSRYRDVDFQETQYF.

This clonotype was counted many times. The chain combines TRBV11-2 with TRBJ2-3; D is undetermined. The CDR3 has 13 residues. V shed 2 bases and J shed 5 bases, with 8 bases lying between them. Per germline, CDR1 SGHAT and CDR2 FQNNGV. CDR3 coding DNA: TGTGCCAGCAGCTTAACTCGCGTAGATACGCAGTATTTT. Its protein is CASSLTRVDTQYF.

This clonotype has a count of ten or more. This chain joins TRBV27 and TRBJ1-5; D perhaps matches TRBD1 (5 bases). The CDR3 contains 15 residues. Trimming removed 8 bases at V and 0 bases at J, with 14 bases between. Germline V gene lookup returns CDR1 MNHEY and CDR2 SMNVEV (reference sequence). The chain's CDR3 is CASGGGPASNQPQHF. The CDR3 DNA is TGTGCCAGCGGCGGGGGTCCGGCTAGCAATCAGCCCCAGCATTTT.

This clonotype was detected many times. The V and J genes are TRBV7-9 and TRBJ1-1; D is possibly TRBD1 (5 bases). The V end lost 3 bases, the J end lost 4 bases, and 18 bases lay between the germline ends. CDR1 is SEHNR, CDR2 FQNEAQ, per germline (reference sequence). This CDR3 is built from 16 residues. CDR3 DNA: TGTGCCAGCAGCTTGTCCGGGACGTATTCTGGCACTGAAGCTTTCTTT. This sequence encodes CASSLSGTYSGTEAFF. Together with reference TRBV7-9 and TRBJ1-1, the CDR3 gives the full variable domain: DTGVSQNPRHKITKRGQNVTFRCDPISEHNRLYWYRQTLGQGPEFLTYFQNEAQLEKSRLLSDRFSAERPKGSFSTLEIQRTEQGDSAMYLCASSLSGTYSGTEAFFGQGTRLTVV.

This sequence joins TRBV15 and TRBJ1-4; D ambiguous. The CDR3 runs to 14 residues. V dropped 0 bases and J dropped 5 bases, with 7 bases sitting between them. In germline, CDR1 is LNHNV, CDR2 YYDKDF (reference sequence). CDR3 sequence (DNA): TGTGCCACCAGCAGAGATTTGACGAATGAAAAACTGTTTTTT. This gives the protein CATSRDLTNEKLFF.

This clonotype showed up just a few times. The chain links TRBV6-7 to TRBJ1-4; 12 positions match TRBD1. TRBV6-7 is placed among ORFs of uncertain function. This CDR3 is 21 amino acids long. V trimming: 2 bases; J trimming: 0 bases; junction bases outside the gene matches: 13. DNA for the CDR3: TGTGCCAGCAGTTACACCCGGGACAGGGGGCGGATGCTTGCAACTAATGAAAAACTGTTTTTT. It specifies CASSYTRDRGRMLATNEKLFF.

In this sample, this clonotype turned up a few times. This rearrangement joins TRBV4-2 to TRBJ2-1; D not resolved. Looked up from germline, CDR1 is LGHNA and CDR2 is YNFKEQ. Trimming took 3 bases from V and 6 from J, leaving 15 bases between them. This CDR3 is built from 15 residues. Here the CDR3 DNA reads TGTGCCAGCAGCCACGTAGGGCCGCGAGGCAATGAGCAGTTCTTC. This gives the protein CASSHVGPRGNEQFF.